The 32 T cell receptor beta chains below were found in one sample sequenced in a study of cytotoxic CD8 clonotypes in ibrutinib-treated CLL. TCRdb keeps only in-frame clones here, not all; method: immunoSEQ multiplex PCR. The sample shows about 300,000 clones, over 60% of them seen only once. This specimen consisted of PBMCs, obtained after 36 months of ibrutinib treatment. The source of these receptors is a human donor with chronic lymphocytic leukemia.

The chain employs TRBV2 and TRBJ1-4, with TRBD1 as a possible D gene (6 bases). Germline lookup yields CDR1 SNHLY and CDR2 FYNNEI. The V gene lost 8 bases and the J gene lost 6 bases, with 13 bases spanning the gap. The CDR3 covers 13 residues. Here the CDR3 reads CASYDRSDEKLFF. The CDR3 nucleotides read TGTGCCAGCTATGACAGGTCGGATGAAAAACTGTTTTTT.

This chain connects TRBV11-2 to TRBJ1-3; D is undetermined. From germline, CDR1 is SGHAT and CDR2 FQNNGV. The CDR3 sequence is 12 residues long. V was trimmed by 7 bases and J by 3 bases, leaving 7 bases between them. This CDR3 is CASTLDGNTIYF. The DNA of the CDR3 is TGTGCCAGCACCCTAGATGGAAACACCATATATTTT.

The V and J genes are TRBV29-1 and TRBJ2-3; the match to TRBD2 covers 13 bases. Germline CDR1 is SQVTM and CDR2 is ANQGSEA. Germline trimming cut 7 bases from V and 6 bases from J; bases unmatched to any gene: 7. This CDR3 has 14 amino acids. CDR3 DNA sequence: TGCAGCGCGAAAGGGACTAGCGGGACCGATACGCAGTATTTT. This codes for CSAKGTSGTDTQYF.

This sequence joins TRBV5-1 and TRBJ2-1; TRBD1 agrees at 7 bases. The J segment lost 4 bases and the V segment lost 0 bases, leaving 4 bases of the junction unmatched. The CDR3 is made up of 15 amino acids. Germline V CDR1 and CDR2: SGHRS, YFSETQ. For the CDR3, the DNA is TGCGCCAGCAGCTTGGGACAGGGACCATACAATGAGCAGTTCTTC. As protein: CASSLGQGPYNEQFF.

This clone was detected only a few times. This rearrangement joins TRBV18 to TRBJ1-5; D is ambiguous. The CDR3 is 13 residues long. The V gene lost 3 bases and the J gene lost 6 bases, with 9 bases spanning the gap. Germline CDR1 is KGHSH and CDR2 is LQKENI. For the CDR3, the DNA is TGTGCCAGCTCACCTTCAACGAGTCAGCCCCAGCATTTT. It codes for CASSPSTSQPQHF.

J is TRBJ2-3 and V is TRBV5-6, with 7 bases fitting TRBD1. CDR1 SGHDT and CDR2 YYEEEE come from the germline V gene. The junction had 5 bases not matched to a gene; V was cut back by 4 bases and J by 3 bases. The CDR3 runs 14 residues. The CDR3 DNA sequence: TGTGCCAGCAGCCGGGACAGAGGAACAGATACGCAGTATTTT. Translating gives CASSRDRGTDTQYF.

V gene TRBV27 combines with J gene TRBJ2-3; no clear D gene. CDR3 length equals 14 residues. CDR1 is MNHEY, CDR2 SMNVEV, per germline (reference sequence). The V end lost 5 bases, the J end lost 2 bases, and 11 bases lay between the germline ends. CDR3 residues: CASSPLYSTDTQYF. The DNA of the CDR3 is TGTGCCAGCAGTCCCCTTTACTCCACAGATACGCAGTATTTT.

The rearrangement joins TRBV5-4 to TRBJ2-1; TRBD1 agrees at 7 bases. V dropped 0 bases and J dropped 0; count of bases not matched to a gene: 3. Germline V CDR1 and CDR2: SGHNT, YYREEE (reference sequence). The CDR3 loop spans 16 amino acids. The chain's CDR3 is CASSLEGQSSYNEQFF. In DNA form, the CDR3 reads TGTGCCAGCAGCTTGGAGGGACAGAGCTCCTACAATGAGCAGTTCTTC.

Comments on this clone: The sample carries other DNA sequences with the same CDR3. This chain joins TRBV27 and TRBJ1-2; D unclear. Germline CDR1 is MNHEY and CDR2 is SMNVEV (reference sequence). Trimming cost V 3 bases and J 1 base, with 9 bases left between them. The CDR3 totals 14 residues. The CDR3 DNA sequence: TGTGCCAGCAGTTTGGGCAGAAGTAACTATGGCTACACCTTC. It yields the protein CASSLGRSNYGYTF.

The chain uses TRBV19 and TRBJ1-5; TRBD1 aligns across 7 bases. V shed 5 bases, J shed 1 base, and the junction held 5 bases outside the gene matches. The CDR3 covers 15 residues. The V gene's germline CDR1 is LNHDA and CDR2 SQIVND (reference sequence). The CDR3: CASSVKTGSNQPQHF. In nucleotides, the CDR3 is TGTGCCAGTAGTGTCAAGACAGGGAGCAATCAGCCCCAGCATTTT.

This chain connects TRBV11-1 to TRBJ2-5, with 11 bases lining up with TRBD1. Germline V CDR1 and CDR2: SGHAT, FQDESV (reference sequence). The ends lost 5 bases at V and 5 bases at J; junction bases unmatched: 7. This CDR3 is built from 15 residues. The CDR3 region has the DNA TGTGCCAGCAGCCCGGCGGGACAGGGGGTTGAGACCCAGTACTTC. Its protein is CASSPAGQGVETQYF.

This clone came up a few times. The genes are TRBV6-5 and TRBJ1-2; weak D call: TRBD1 (5 bases). V was pared by 2 bases and J by 8 bases, with 18 bases between. The CDR3 runs to 15 residues. From germline, CDR1 is MNHEY and CDR2 SVGAGI. The CDR3 sequence is CASSYGGARSRGYTF. The DNA for the CDR3 is TGTGCCAGCAGTTACGGCGGGGCGCGAAGTAGGGGCTACACCTTC.

The rearrangement uses TRBV6-6 and TRBJ1-2, with no clear D. CDR1 is MNHNY, CDR2 SVGAGI, per germline (reference sequence). V lost 2 bases and J 6 bases, leaving 4 bases between the germline ends. The CDR3 extends over 11 amino acids. The CDR3 here is CASSYTDGYTF. The CDR3 region has the DNA TGTGCCAGCAGTTACACAGATGGCTACACCTTC.

This clone was recorded once. V usage is TRBV11-1 and J usage is TRBJ2-2; D is perhaps TRBD1 or TRBD2 (5 bases each). This CDR3 has 16 amino acids. CDR1 and CDR2 (germline): SGHAT, FQDESV (reference sequence). V dropped 1 base and J dropped 6 bases, with 15 bases sitting between them. The CDR3 DNA reads TGTGCCAGCAGCTTAGGTTATCAGGGAGAATCCGGGGAGCTGTTTTTT. Its translation is CASSLGYQGESGELFF. Complete variable domain (other parts from reference TRBV11-1 and TRBJ2-2): EAEVAQSPRYKITEKSQAVAFWCDPISGHATLYWYRQILGQGPELLVQFQDESVVDDSQLPKDRFSAERLKGVDSTLKIQPAELGDSAMYLCASSLGYQGESGELFFGEGSRLTVL.

The CDR3 DNA sequence: TGCGCCAGCAGTTCTCCGCGGACAGGGGCCCTTTGGAGTAGCGGGGGACCCACAGATACGCAGTATTTT. It specifies CASSSPRTGALWSSGGPTDTQYF. J is TRBJ2-3 and V is TRBV10-2; D tentatively fits TRBD1 or TRBD2 (9 bases each). The CDR3 contains 23 residues. Trimming cost V 5 bases and J 2 bases, with 38 bases left between them. Germline V CDR1 and CDR2: WSHSY, SAAADI.

This chain joins TRBV2 and TRBJ1-6; D is perhaps TRBD1 (6 bases). Trimming shortened V by 1 base and J by 6 bases, and 13 bases separated the two germline ends. Per germline, CDR1 SNHLY and CDR2 FYNNEI. CDR3 size: 16 residues. CDR3 loop: CASSEGGLGGNSPLHF. CDR3 nucleotides: TGTGCCAGCAGTGAAGGGGGGCTGGGGGGTAATTCACCCCTCCACTTT.

This clone was seen only a few times. This chain uses TRBV5-1 with TRBJ2-7, with a tentative D call TRBD1 (7 bases). Trimming pared 2 bases from V and 3 bases from J, leaving 12 bases between. The germline V gene encodes CDR1 SGHRS and CDR2 YFSETQ. The CDR3 covers 14 residues. CDR3 amino acids: CASSFRGRSYEQYF. The CDR3 coding sequence is TGCGCCAGCAGCTTCAGGGGGAGGAGCTACGAGCAGTACTTC. Together with reference TRBV5-1 and TRBJ2-7, the CDR3 gives the full variable domain: KAGVTQTPRYLIKTRGQQVTLSCSPISGHRSVSWYQQTPGQGLQFLFEYFSETQRNKGNFPGRFSGRQFSNSRSEMNVSTLELGDSALYLCASSFRGRSYEQYFGPGTRLTVT.

This clone was observed once. V and J are TRBV7-2 and TRBJ2-5; 9 nucleotides align to TRBD2. V lost 1 base to trimming and J lost 1 base; unmatched junction nucleotides: 13. There are 19 residues in the CDR3. Per the germline V gene, CDR1 is SGHTA and CDR2 is FQGNSA. CDR3 nucleotides: TGTGCCAGCAGCTTAGGGGGACTAGCCGGGTACATGGGCCAAGAGACCCAGTACTTC. Protein sequence: CASSLGGLAGYMGQETQYF.

V and J are TRBV15 and TRBJ2-1; possible D gene TRBD1, 6 bases. CDR1 LNHNV and CDR2 YYDKDF come from the germline V gene (reference sequence). CDR3 size: 15 residues. Between the trimmed V and J ends, which lost 0 bases and 8 bases, there was a span of 14 bases. CDR3 loop: CATSRDPLGGDEQFF. For the CDR3, the DNA is TGTGCCACCAGCAGAGACCCGCTAGGGGGAGATGAGCAGTTCTTC.

J is TRBJ2-1 and V is TRBV5-1; a weak D match, TRBD2 (6 bases). Trimming pared 1 base from V and 7 bases from J, leaving 12 bases between. This CDR3 spans 14 amino acids. The germline CDR1 and CDR2 sequences are SGHRS and YFSETQ. This CDR3 is CASSLFSGGNEQFF. As DNA, the CDR3 is TGCGCCAGCAGCTTGTTTTCTGGGGGGAATGAGCAGTTCTTC.

V gene TRBV5-6 combines with J gene TRBJ1-1, with D perhaps matching TRBD1 (5 bases). Trimming stripped 4 bases from V and 4 bases from J, with 17 bases between. Per germline, CDR1 SGHDT and CDR2 YYEEEE. The CDR3 spans 15 residues. DNA for the CDR3: TGTGCCAGCAGCACACCAGGGATGGGTCGCACTGAAGCTTTCTTT. Protein sequence: CASSTPGMGRTEAFF.

The V call is TRBV27, the J call TRBJ2-5; D may be TRBD1 (6 bases). There are 12 residues in the CDR3. With 6 bases removed from V and 5 bases from J, the gap between germline ends came to 10 bases. Germline V gene sequence: CDR1 MNHEY, CDR2 SMNVEV (reference sequence). The CDR3 here is CASSSRGETQYF. As DNA, the CDR3 is TGTGCCAGCAGCTCAAGGGGGGAGACCCAGTACTTC.

The chain combines TRBV7-2 with TRBJ2-7, with D perhaps assigned TRBD1 or TRBD2 (6 bases each). The germline V gene has CDR1 SGHTA and CDR2 FQGNSA. CDR3 size: 16 residues. The V end was cut by 5 bases, the J end by 3 bases, with 20 bases between. The CDR3 spells CASSPGRGDSRYEQYF. As DNA, the CDR3 is TGTGCCAGCAGCCCCGGTAGGGGGGACTCTCGCTACGAGCAGTACTTC. The complete variable domain, with remaining parts taken from reference TRBV7-2 and TRBJ2-7, reads GAGVSQSPSNKVTEKGKDVELRCDPISGHTALYWYRQSLGQGLEFLIYFQGNSAPDKSGLPSDRFSAERTGGSVSTLTIQRTQQEDSAVYLCASSPGRGDSRYEQYFGPGTRLTVT.

Notes on this clone: Other DNA sequences in the sample encode the same CDR3. This sequence joins TRBV5-1 and TRBJ2-2, with unresolved D. V was shortened by 0 bases and J by 1 base, with 4 bases between the two germline ends. This CDR3 has 14 amino acids. The V gene's germline CDR1 is SGHRS and CDR2 YFSETQ. The CDR3 DNA sequence: TGCGCCAGCAGCTTGGTACTGAACACCGGGGAGCTGTTTTTT. Its protein product is CASSLVLNTGELFF.

The rearrangement uses TRBV25-1 and TRBJ1-3, with TRBD1 as a possible D gene (6 bases). Germline V gene lookup returns CDR1 MGHDK and CDR2 SYGVNS. V lost 3 bases to trimming and J lost 5 bases, with 11 bases between them. CDR3 length equals 14 residues. The CDR3 reads CASSDYRVRNTIYF. The CDR3 DNA reads as TGTGCCAGCAGTGATTACAGGGTGCGAAACACCATATATTTT. The whole variable domain, filled in from reference TRBV25-1 and TRBJ1-3, reads EADIYQTPRYLVIGTGKKITLECSQTMGHDKMYWYQQDPGMELHLIHYSYGVNSTEKGDLSSESTVSRIRTEHFPLTLESARPSHTSQYLCASSDYRVRNTIYFGEGSWLTVV.

The chain is built from TRBV7-2 and TRBJ2-7, with D unresolved. V was shortened by 7 bases and J by 0 bases, with 10 bases between the two germline ends. Germline V gives CDR1 SGHTA, CDR2 FQGNSA. The CDR3 is 13 residues long. The CDR3 sequence is CASNSRTSYEQYF. CDR3 sequence (DNA): TGTGCCAGCAATAGCAGGACCTCCTACGAGCAGTACTTC.

V is TRBV2 and J is TRBJ2-7; D not resolved. CDR3 size: 15 residues. Germline V gene data show CDR1 as SNHLY and CDR2 as FYNNEI. V was pared by 5 bases and J by 1 base, with 15 bases between. The CDR3 coding sequence is TGTGCCAGCAGTCCCCCTGGGTTGGCTTCCTACGAGCAGTACTTC. Its protein is CASSPPGLASYEQYF.

Ten or more counts support this clone. V is TRBV4-1 and J is TRBJ1-5, with D unclear. Trimming shortened V by 0 bases and J by 7 bases, and 10 bases separated the two germline ends. The CDR3 covers 14 residues. CDR1 is MGHRA and CDR2 is YSYEKL in the germline V gene. The CDR3 DNA is TGCGCCAGCAGCCAAGACACCTATGGGCAGCCCCAGCATTTT. Protein product: CASSQDTYGQPQHF.

A few counts support this clone. This chain uses TRBV4-1 with TRBJ1-4; 9 positions match TRBD1. The germline CDR1 and CDR2 sequences are MGHRA and YSYEKL. The J segment lost 0 bases and the V segment lost 4 bases, leaving 3 bases of the junction unmatched. The CDR3 contains 16 residues. The CDR3 region has the DNA TGCGCCAGCAGCCCTGGGACAGGGTCAACTAATGAAAAACTGTTTTTT. Protein product: CASSPGTGSTNEKLFF.

In its sample, this clone was seen a few times. The rearrangement joins TRBV6-4 to TRBJ1-2; tentatively, D is TRBD1 (5 bases). The V end was cut by 7 bases, the J end by 4 bases, with 16 bases between. From germline, CDR1 is MRHNA and CDR2 SNTAGT. The CDR3 is made up of 14 amino acids. The CDR3 reads CASIRGAHPYGYTF. CDR3 nucleotides: TGTGCCAGCATACGAGGGGCGCATCCCTATGGCTACACCTTC.

This clone was seen more than once but under ten times. The chain is built from TRBV15 and TRBJ2-7; D ambiguous. The CDR3 contains 15 residues. The germline CDR1 and CDR2 sequences are LNHNV and YYDKDF (reference sequence). Trimming stripped 0 bases from V and 2 bases from J, with 11 bases between. The CDR3 nucleotides read TGTGCCACCAGCAGAGATGTGGGTAGGACCTACGAGCAGTACTTC. It specifies CATSRDVGRTYEQYF.

The sample holds one count of this clone. V usage is TRBV10-1 and J usage is TRBJ2-1, with 9 bases identical to TRBD1. V was clipped by 5 bases and J by 13 bases; unmatched bases: 12. Germline V gene lookup returns CDR1 WNHNN and CDR2 SYGVQD (reference sequence). CDR3 size: 14 residues. CDR3 in DNA: TGCGCCAGCAGTTCCAGACAGGGGGGGGACAAACAGTTCTTC. Translated: CASSSRQGGDKQFF.